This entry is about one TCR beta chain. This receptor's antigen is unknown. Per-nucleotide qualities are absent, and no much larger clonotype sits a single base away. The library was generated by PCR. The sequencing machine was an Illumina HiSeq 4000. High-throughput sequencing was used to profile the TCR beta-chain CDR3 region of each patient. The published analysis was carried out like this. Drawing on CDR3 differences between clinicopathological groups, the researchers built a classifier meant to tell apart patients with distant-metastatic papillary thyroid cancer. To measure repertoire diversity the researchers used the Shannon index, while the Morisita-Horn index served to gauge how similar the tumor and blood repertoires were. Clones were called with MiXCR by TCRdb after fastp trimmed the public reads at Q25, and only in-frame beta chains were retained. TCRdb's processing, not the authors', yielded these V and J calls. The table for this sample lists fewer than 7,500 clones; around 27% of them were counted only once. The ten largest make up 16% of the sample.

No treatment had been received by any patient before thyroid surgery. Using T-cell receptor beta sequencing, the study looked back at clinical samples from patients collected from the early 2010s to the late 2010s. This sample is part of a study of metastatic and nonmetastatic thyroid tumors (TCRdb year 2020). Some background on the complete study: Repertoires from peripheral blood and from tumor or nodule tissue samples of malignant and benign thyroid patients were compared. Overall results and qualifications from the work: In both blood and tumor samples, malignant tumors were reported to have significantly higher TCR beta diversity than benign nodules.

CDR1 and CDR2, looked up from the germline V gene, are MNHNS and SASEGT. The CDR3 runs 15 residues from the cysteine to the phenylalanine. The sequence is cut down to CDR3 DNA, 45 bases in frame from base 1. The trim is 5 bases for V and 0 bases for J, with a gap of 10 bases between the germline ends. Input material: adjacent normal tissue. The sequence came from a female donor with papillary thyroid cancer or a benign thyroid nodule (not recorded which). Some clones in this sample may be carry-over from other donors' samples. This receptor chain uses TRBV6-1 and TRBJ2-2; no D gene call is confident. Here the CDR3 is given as CASSPRTANTGELFF. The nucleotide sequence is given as TGTGCCAGCAGTCCGCGGACGGCGAACACCGGGGAGCTGTTTTTT.